This T cell receptor beta chain was captured in a study of shared clonotypes between healthy human individuals. Overall study results and limits: Non-shared clonotypes were found to have lower generation probabilities than the clonotypes that were shared by all four of the sorted-subset donors. Donor clonotype sharing was expected to depend on sequencing depth.

The CDR3 loop spans 13 amino acids. Trimming removed 5 bases from V and 4 bases from J; junction bases left unmatched: 5. The germline V gene encodes CDR1 MNHEY and CDR2 SVGAGI. Naive CD8 cells, CD45RO-negative and positively selected for CCR7, excluded terminally differentiated effector memory CD45RA+ cells. For this clone: Its antigen is not known.

Profiled with immunoSEQ multiplex PCR; TCRdb holds only in-frame clones, not every one. Of about 700,000 clones in the sample, around 92% are singletons; the top ten hold more than 20%. The source material was naive CD8+ T cells sorted from blood. The chain has TRBV6-5 and TRBJ2-7; 7 nucleotides align to TRBD1. This TCR came from a man younger than 45 in good health. CDR3 nucleotide sequence: TGTGCCAGCAGTCAGGGACAGAGATACGAGCAGTACTTC. It is translated as CASSQGQRYEQYF.